The T cell receptor beta chain described here comes from a study of cytomegalovirus exposure and HLA in healthy donors. This CDR3 has 15 residues. Per the germline V gene, CDR1 is MGHRA and CDR2 is YSYEKL. J was trimmed by 4 bases and V by 1 base; bases with no gene match: 1. Method: immunoSEQ multiplex PCR; TCRdb's copy keeps in-frame clones and lacks some. The data hold under 80,000 clones, with 70% to 90% observed a single time. The rearrangement links TRBV4-1 to TRBJ2-7; 13 bases fit TRBD2. The sample was PBMCs. The clonotype originates from a woman aged 18-30 years in good health and CMV-seronegative. DNA for the CDR3: TGCGCCAGCAGCCAAGTACTAGCGGGAGGGTACGAGCAGTACTTC. Translating gives CASSQVLAGGYEQYF.